Shown below are 16 T cell receptor beta chains from a single sample sequenced in a study of cytomegalovirus exposure and HLA in healthy donors. Amplification used 60 Vbeta primers and 13 Jbeta primers. Repertoires were generated with immunoSEQ multiplex PCR, while TCRdb's copy carries only in-frame clones and drops some. The table lists more than 150,000 clones, around 81% of them singletons. Sequencing input: PBMCs. Source of these receptors: a man in his forties in good health and CMV-seronegative.

The rearrangement uses TRBV5-4 and TRBJ2-7; D may be TRBD2 (7 bases). CDR3 length equals 15 residues. Germline V gene data show CDR1 as SGHNT and CDR2 as YYREEE (reference sequence). With 2 bases removed from V and 2 bases from J, the gap between germline ends came to 14 bases. The CDR3 loop is CASSLGGEQPYEQYF. DNA of the CDR3: TGTGCCAGCAGCTTAGGGGGGGAGCAACCCTACGAGCAGTACTTC.

The chain carries TRBV6-5 and TRBJ1-5; D is possibly TRBD1 (5 bases). CDR3 length: 13 residues. With 6 bases removed from V and 6 bases from J, the gap between germline ends came to 12 bases. The germline V gene has CDR1 MNHEY and CDR2 SVGAGI. The CDR3 DNA follows: TGTGCCAGCAGGACGGAGGGGCGTCAGCCCCAGCATTTT. Translation gives CASRTEGRQPQHF.

The rearrangement joins TRBV30 to TRBJ2-2, with 8 bases that match TRBD2. CDR1 is GTSNPN, CDR2 SVGIG, per germline (reference sequence). The CDR3 sequence is 17 residues long. J lost 3 bases, V lost 7 bases, and 16 bases had no gene match. Written as DNA, the CDR3 is TGTGCCTCTACCCCGGGGCGAAAGCGGGAGCACACCGGGGAGCTGTTTTTT. Translating gives CASTPGRKREHTGELFF.

The rearrangement links TRBV11-2 to TRBJ1-6; TRBD1 might be the D (5 bases). V was trimmed by 4 bases and J by 5 bases, leaving 18 bases between them. This CDR3 has 17 residues. The germline gives CDR1 SGHAT, CDR2 FQNNGV. The chain's CDR3 is CASSSDRDGGNNSPLHF. Here the CDR3 DNA reads TGTGCCAGCAGCTCAGATCGGGACGGGGGAAATAATTCACCCCTCCACTTT.

The chain has TRBV10-3 and TRBJ1-2; 8 bases line up with TRBD1. V dropped 10 bases and J dropped 6; count of bases not matched to a gene: 13. There are 14 residues in the CDR3. Germline V gene data show CDR1 as ENHRY and CDR2 as SYGVKD. CDR3 sequence reads: CATQPPTGDDGYTF. The CDR3 DNA is TGTGCCACCCAGCCTCCGACAGGGGATGATGGCTACACCTTC.

The V gene is TRBV7-9, the J gene TRBJ2-3, with D possibly being TRBD2 (6 bases). In germline, CDR1 is SEHNR, CDR2 FQNEAQ (reference sequence). The V end lost 5 bases, the J end lost 1 base, and 7 bases lay between the germline ends. The length of the CDR3 is 13 residues. The CDR3 here is CASSPSGTDTQYF. The CDR3, as DNA: TGTGCCAGCAGCCCTAGCGGCACAGATACGCAGTATTTT.

The chain has TRBV4-2 and TRBJ1-1; TRBD1 aligns across 7 bases. This CDR3 region has 15 residues. Trimming removed 3 bases from V and 2 bases from J; junction bases left unmatched: 6. Germline CDR1 is LGHNA and CDR2 is YNFKEQ. CDR3 in amino acids: CASSQARQGNTEAFF. CDR3 in DNA: TGTGCCAGCAGCCAGGCTCGACAGGGAAACACTGAAGCTTTCTTT.

The J gene is TRBJ2-5, the V gene TRBV28; the match to TRBD2 covers 9 bases. There are 14 residues in the CDR3. With 4 bases clipped from V and 5 bases from J, the junction kept 5 bases outside the gene matches. Germline V gives CDR1 MDHEN, CDR2 SYDVKM. The CDR3 region is CASSSLAGAETQYF. As DNA, the CDR3 is TGTGCCAGCAGTTCCTTAGCGGGAGCGGAGACCCAGTACTTC.

This clone was seen a few times. The V call is TRBV11-1, the J call TRBJ2-5; TRBD2 matches at 7 bases. The V gene's germline CDR1 is SGHAT and CDR2 FQDESV (reference sequence). J gave up 2 bases and V 5 bases, and 11 bases lay outside the gene matches. This CDR3 contains 16 residues. CDR3 sequence: CASSELLGLGQETQYF. The DNA for the CDR3 is TGTGCCAGCAGCGAACTGCTTGGACTAGGACAAGAGACCCAGTACTTC.

This clone turned up a few times. The V call is TRBV5-4, the J call TRBJ1-1; D not certain. V was shortened by 4 bases and J by 5 bases, with 12 bases between the two germline ends. The CDR3 length is 13 residues. Germline V gene data show CDR1 as SGHNT and CDR2 as YYREEE (reference sequence). The CDR3: CASSREGGTEAFF. CDR3 nucleotides: TGTGCCAGCAGCCGGGAGGGTGGAACTGAAGCTTTCTTT.

The chain joins TRBV27 to TRBJ2-4; TRBD1 matches 9 bases. Germline loops: CDR1 MNHEY, CDR2 SMNVEV (reference sequence). The ends lost 8 bases at V and 0 bases at J; junction bases unmatched: 14. The CDR3 is 18 amino acids. The CDR3 DNA sequence: TGTGCCAGCGGAGGGACAGGGACCAGCGGGATAGCCAAAAACATTCAGTACTTC. Its protein is CASGGTGTSGIAKNIQYF.

The V gene is TRBV28, the J gene TRBJ2-7, with 7 positions matching TRBD1. This CDR3 spans 11 amino acids. Trimming cost V 2 bases and J 11 bases; bases outside gene matches: 3. The germline gives CDR1 MDHEN, CDR2 SYDVKM. Written as DNA, the CDR3 is TGTGCCAGCAGTTTACGGGACAGAAAGTACTTC. Its translation: CASSLRDRKYF.

The chain joins TRBV5-4 to TRBJ2-7; a weak D match, TRBD2 (5 bases). CDR1 SGHNT and CDR2 YYREEE come from the germline V gene (reference sequence). V was clipped by 4 bases and J by 0 bases, with 14 bases between them. This CDR3 has 15 residues. The CDR3 nucleotides are TGTGCCAGCAGCCCGACCCCTGGGAGCTCCTACGAGCAGTACGTC. Translated: CASSPTPGSSYEQYV.

This chain uses TRBV7-3 with TRBJ2-5; TRBD1 agrees at 7 bases. V lost 5 bases, J lost 3 bases, and 18 bases stayed unmatched. CDR3 length: 18 amino acids. The germline gives CDR1 SGHTA, CDR2 FQGTGA. Here the CDR3 reads CASSQPEVQQGEEETQYF. CDR3 in DNA: TGTGCCAGCAGCCAACCAGAAGTACAGCAGGGGGAAGAAGAGACCCAGTACTTC. Complete variable domain (other parts from reference TRBV7-3 and TRBJ2-5): GAGVSQTPSNKVTEKGKYVELRCDPISGHTALYWYRQSLGQGPEFLIYFQGTGAADDSGLPNDRFFAVRPEGSVSTLKIQRTERGDSAVYLCASSQPEVQQGEEETQYFGPGTRLLVL.

The genes are TRBV27 and TRBJ1-6, with 9 nucleotides matching TRBD1. The CDR3 covers 15 residues. Germline V gene lookup returns CDR1 MNHEY and CDR2 SMNVEV (reference sequence). With V trimmed by 5 bases and J by 8 bases, 7 bases remained unmatched. CDR3 nucleotide sequence: TGTGCCAGCAGTCCCCGGGACAGGGTGGATTCACCCCTCCACTTT. Translated, it gives CASSPRDRVDSPLHF.

J is TRBJ1-4 and V is TRBV30, with a tentative D call TRBD1 (5 bases). Per germline, CDR1 GTSNPN and CDR2 SVGIG (reference sequence). CDR3 length: 13 amino acids. Trimming shortened V by 4 bases and J by 5 bases, and 11 bases separated the two germline ends. CDR3 DNA sequence: TGTGCCTGGAACGGGGAGGGGAATGAAAAACTGTTTTTT. This translates into CAWNGEGNEKLFF.